Shown below are 32 T cell receptor beta chains from a single sample sequenced in a study of cytomegalovirus exposure and HLA in healthy donors. With 60 Vbeta and 13 Jbeta primers, the PCR was carried out. Libraries were prepared by immunoSEQ multiplex PCR; TCRdb keeps only in-frame clonotypes and omits some of them. The sample carries about 120,000 clones, about 86% recorded once. The material sequenced was PBMCs. Every receptor here comes from a woman aged 40 to 50 in good health and CMV-seronegative.

Only a few counts were recorded for this clone. At one boundary the junction diverges from the germline segment, which might be a read error. V and J are TRBV6-6 and TRBJ1-1, with D perhaps TRBD1 (5 bases). The germline CDR1 and CDR2 sequences are MNHNY and SVGAGI (reference sequence). The CDR3 is 14 amino acids. CDR3 sequence (DNA): TGTGCCAGCAGTTACTCGAGACAGAGAGGTGAACCTTTCTTT. This gives the protein CASSYSRQRGEPFF.

In its sample, this clone was seen once. This chain joins TRBV5-4 and TRBJ2-1, with D unclear. Germline V gene sequence: CDR1 SGHNT, CDR2 YYREEE (reference sequence). V lost 2 bases and J lost 5, with 8 bases in between. The CDR3 loop spans 13 amino acids. The CDR3 sequence: CASSFEANNEQFF. CDR3 bases: TGTGCCAGCAGCTTCGAGGCGAACAATGAGCAGTTCTTC. The entire variable domain, with the rest obtained from reference TRBV5-4 and TRBJ2-1, is as follows: ETGVTQSPTHLIKTRGQQVTLRCSSQSGHNTVSWYQQALGQGPQFIFQYYREEENGRGNFPPRFSGLQFPNYSSELNVNALELDDSALYLCASSFEANNEQFFGPGTRLTVL.

Here the CDR3 reads CASSGGQGGNQPQHF. The CDR3, as DNA: TGTGCCAGCAGTGGAGGACAGGGGGGCAATCAGCCCCAGCATTTT. The gene calls are TRBV25-1 and TRBJ1-5, with 10 bases lining up with TRBD1. V gave up 4 bases and J gave up 2 bases; unmatched junction bases: 2. Germline V gene data show CDR1 as MGHDK and CDR2 as SYGVNS. This CDR3 region has 15 residues.

The sample holds a few counts of this clone. The chain is built from TRBV4-2 and TRBJ1-1, with TRBD1 matching 8 bases. CDR1 and CDR2 from the germline V gene are LGHNA and YNFKEQ. CDR3 length: 18 amino acids. The junction had 14 bases not matched to a gene; V was cut back by 4 bases and J by 1 base. The CDR3 sequence is CASSPRMIQGVGNTEAFF. CDR3 coding DNA: TGTGCCAGCAGCCCCCGAATGATACAGGGGGTTGGGAACACTGAAGCTTTCTTT.

V usage is TRBV2 and J usage is TRBJ2-7; possibly TRBD1 for D (6 bases). The germline V gene encodes CDR1 SNHLY and CDR2 FYNNEI. With 6 bases removed from V and 5 bases from J, the gap between germline ends came to 17 bases. This CDR3 has 14 residues. The CDR3 DNA sequence: TGTGCCAGCAGGAACACAGGGTTGGGACACGAGCAGTACTTC. Encoded protein: CASRNTGLGHEQYF.

The rearrangement uses TRBV4-3 and TRBJ2-1; 10 bases fit TRBD2. V dropped 4 bases and J dropped 14; count of bases not matched to a gene: 14. The CDR3 contains 15 residues. Germline V gives CDR1 LGHNA, CDR2 YSLEER. This CDR3 reads CASSLQAASGSVKFF. As DNA, the CDR3 is TGCGCCAGCAGCCTTCAGGCAGCTAGCGGGAGTGTAAAGTTCTTC.

This clone was recorded only once. This chain uses TRBV27 with TRBJ1-1, with a tentative D call TRBD1 (5 bases). This CDR3 contains 18 residues. Germline CDR1 reads MNHEY; CDR2 reads SMNVEV (reference sequence). V was cut by 4 bases and J by 6 bases, with 27 bases left in between. The DNA for the CDR3 is TGTGCCAGCAGTTCCCCGTCTACAGGATTAGGCCGCGGGGCTGAAGCTTTCTTT. Encoded protein: CASSSPSTGLGRGAEAFF.

CDR3 DNA sequence: TGTGCCAGTTACGCGGAGAATCAGCCCCAGCATTTT. Translated, it gives CASYAENQPQHF. The V gene is TRBV28, the J gene TRBJ1-5, with D unresolved. Trimming cost V 9 bases and J 4 bases, with 10 bases left between them. The CDR3 has 12 residues. Germline V CDR1 and CDR2: MDHEN, SYDVKM.

The rearrangement joins TRBV6-4 to TRBJ2-2; 10 nucleotides align to TRBD2. J lost 5 bases, V lost 5 bases, and 5 bases had no gene match. Germline-derived CDR1 and CDR2 are MRHNA and SNTAGT. The CDR3 length is 15 residues. The CDR3: CASSSGTSATGELFF. DNA of the CDR3: TGTGCCAGCAGTTCCGGGACTAGCGCAACCGGGGAGCTGTTTTTT.

The rearrangement links TRBV7-9 to TRBJ1-1; no reliable D call. Germline V gene data show CDR1 as SEHNR and CDR2 as FQNEAQ (reference sequence). The CDR3 is made up of 16 amino acids. Trimming took off 0 bases at V and 4 bases at J, with 15 bases between the two ends. CDR3 bases: TGTGCCAGCAGCTTAGCGGTGGGCAGTGGAACCACTGAAGCTTTCTTT. This codes for CASSLAVGSGTTEAFF.

This rearrangement joins TRBV19 to TRBJ2-5, with 9 bases that match TRBD2. The CDR3 runs 19 residues. V was clipped by 1 base and J by 1 base; unmatched bases: 13. Germline-derived CDR1 and CDR2 are LNHDA and SQIVND (reference sequence). The CDR3 here is CASSIGGSGSFGIQETQYF. The CDR3 nucleotides are TGTGCCAGTAGTATAGGGGGTAGCGGGAGCTTTGGGATCCAAGAGACCCAGTACTTC.

The rearrangement joins TRBV28 to TRBJ1-4; 8 nucleotides line up with TRBD1. The CDR3 runs 17 residues. V gave up 7 bases and J gave up 2 bases; unmatched junction bases: 12. CDR1 and CDR2 from the germline V gene are MDHEN and SYDVKM. The chain's CDR3 is CASKARGLAGTNEKLFF. CDR3 nucleotides: TGTGCCAGCAAGGCCAGGGGGCTCGCGGGCACTAATGAAAAACTGTTTTTT.

This clone was picked up a small number of times. The V call is TRBV11-2, the J call TRBJ2-2; D might be TRBD2 (5 bases). This CDR3 has 14 amino acids. The V and J ends lost 7 bases and 1 base respectively, with 10 bases between them. Per germline, CDR1 SGHAT and CDR2 FQNNGV. In DNA form, the CDR3 reads TGTGCCAGCACCGGGAAGGGGAACACCGGGGAGCTGTTTTTT. Protein product: CASTGKGNTGELFF.

The chain carries TRBV5-6 and TRBJ1-2, with TRBD1 as a possible D gene (6 bases). V lost 5 bases and J lost 4, with 18 bases in between. Germline V lookup: CDR1 SGHDT, CDR2 YYEEEE. This CDR3 is 15 amino acids long. DNA of the CDR3: TGTGCCAGCAGTTCGTATTGGACAGCACCCTATGGCTACACCTTC. It specifies CASSSYWTAPYGYTF.

The chain uses TRBV27 and TRBJ1-6, with 9 bases lining up with TRBD1. Trimming removed 3 bases from V and 2 bases from J; junction bases left unmatched: 14. The CDR3 extends over 20 amino acids. The germline gives CDR1 MNHEY, CDR2 SMNVEV (reference sequence). CDR3 coding DNA: TGTGCCAGCAGTTTGGACCGGACAGGGGAAGGTTGGGCCTATAATTCACCCCTCCACTTT. Residues: CASSLDRTGEGWAYNSPLHF.

This chain joins TRBV19 and TRBJ2-7; D may be TRBD1 (7 bases). This CDR3 region has 14 residues. The ends were cut back, 3 bases at V and 6 bases at J, with 15 bases in the middle. CDR1 and CDR2 (germline): LNHDA, SQIVND (reference sequence). The CDR3 region is CASSMEGATGEQYF. CDR3 coding DNA: TGTGCCAGTAGTATGGAGGGGGCGACGGGCGAGCAGTACTTC.

This clone was found a few times. The rearrangement joins TRBV6-1 to TRBJ2-1, with 11 bases lining up with TRBD2. The germline gives CDR1 MNHNS, CDR2 SASEGT. The CDR3 has 18 amino acids. V was clipped by 2 bases and J by 3 bases; unmatched bases: 9. CDR3 sequence reads: CASSESGGSGRVYNEQFF. The DNA for the CDR3 is TGTGCCAGCAGTGAATCAGGAGGTAGCGGGAGGGTCTACAATGAGCAGTTCTTC.

The J gene is TRBJ1-2, the V gene TRBV29-1, with D perhaps TRBD1 (6 bases). The CDR3 totals 12 residues. Trimming removed 8 bases from V and 6 bases from J, with 16 bases in between. Germline V lookup: CDR1 SQVTM, CDR2 ANQGSEA. In DNA form, the CDR3 reads TGCAGCCACTCGTCAGGGGAAGATGGCTACACCTTC. Its protein product is CSHSSGEDGYTF.

This chain connects TRBV9 to TRBJ1-2, with a tentative D call TRBD1 (6 bases). This CDR3 has 17 amino acids. Germline lookup yields CDR1 SGDLS and CDR2 YYNGEE. V lost 0 bases and J 8 bases, leaving 23 bases between the germline ends. CDR3 sequence: CASSVADWVQGVRGYTF. CDR3 nucleotides: TGTGCCAGCAGCGTAGCTGATTGGGTACAGGGTGTGAGGGGCTACACCTTC.

This clone turned up a few times. The rearrangement uses TRBV7-3 and TRBJ1-1, with TRBD1 identical over 10 bases. The trim removed 8 bases at V and 5 bases at J, leaving 8 bases unmatched. This CDR3 region has 14 residues. The V gene's germline CDR1 is SGHTA and CDR2 FQGTGA. In nucleotides, the CDR3 is TGTGCCAGCGCTACCGGGACAGGGGATACTGAAGCTTTCTTT. As protein: CASATGTGDTEAFF.

The chain has TRBV7-9 and TRBJ2-1, with a weak D call TRBD1 (5 bases). The ends were cut back, 4 bases at V and 4 bases at J, with 8 bases in the middle. CDR1 is SEHNR and CDR2 is FQNEAQ in the germline V gene (reference sequence). The CDR3 contains 13 residues. The chain's CDR3 is CASSSGNYNEQFF. The DNA for the CDR3 is TGTGCCAGCAGCTCAGGGAATTACAATGAGCAGTTCTTC.

The chain employs TRBV19 and TRBJ1-5, with 8 nucleotides matching TRBD1. Germline CDR1 LNHDA, CDR2 SQIVND (reference sequence). This CDR3 spans 14 amino acids. V shed 6 bases and J 2 bases; nucleotides not matched to a gene: 3. The chain's CDR3 is CASRPDRGNQPQHF. DNA for the CDR3: TGTGCCAGTAGGCCGGACAGGGGCAATCAGCCCCAGCATTTT. The full variable domain, its missing parts supplied by reference TRBV19 and TRBJ1-5, is DGGITQSPKYLFRKEGQNVTLSCEQNLNHDAMYWYRQDPGQGLRLIYYSQIVNDFQKGDIAEGYSVSREKKESFPLTVTSAQKNPTAFYLCASRPDRGNQPQHFGDGTRLSIL.

This clone has a handful of counts. For the CDR3, the DNA is TGTGCCAGTAGTATAGGCCTGGACAGGGACACTGAAGCTTTCTTT. It codes for CASSIGLDRDTEAFF. The chain joins TRBV19 to TRBJ1-1; 8 nucleotides agree with TRBD1. CDR3 length: 15 residues. V trimming: 1 base; J trimming: 3 bases; junction bases outside the gene matches: 4. Germline values: CDR1 LNHDA, CDR2 SQIVND (reference sequence). Full variable domain (outside the CDR3, taken from reference TRBV19 and TRBJ1-1): DGGITQSPKYLFRKEGQNVTLSCEQNLNHDAMYWYRQDPGQGLRLIYYSQIVNDFQKGDIAEGYSVSREKKESFPLTVTSAQKNPTAFYLCASSIGLDRDTEAFFGQGTRLTVV.

The gene calls are TRBV21-1 and TRBJ1-5. TRBV21-1 has pseudogene status. The CDR3 totals 11 residues. CDR3 in amino acids: CASTPLKPQHF. Here the CDR3 DNA reads TGTGCCAGCACCCCTTTAAAGCCCCAGCATTTT.

Written as DNA, the CDR3 is TGTGCCTGGAGCTTAAGCCGCCGCGGGGATGGCTACACCTTC. This gives the protein CAWSLSRRGDGYTF. V usage is TRBV30 and J usage is TRBJ1-2; no firm D call. This CDR3 has 14 amino acids. With 3 bases removed from V and 6 bases from J, the gap between germline ends came to 17 bases. Germline CDR1 GTSNPN, CDR2 SVGIG (reference sequence).

This clone appeared a single time. The chain carries TRBV5-1 and TRBJ1-6; 8 nucleotides match TRBD1. With V trimmed by 2 bases and J by 6 bases, 1 base remained unmatched. The germline gives CDR1 SGHRS, CDR2 YFSETQ. The CDR3 covers 14 residues. The DNA of the CDR3 is TGCGCCAGCAGCTTAACAGGGGGTAATTCACCCCTCCACTTT. Translating gives CASSLTGGNSPLHF.

The rearrangement links TRBV7-3 to TRBJ1-6, with 8 bases identical to TRBD1. CDR1 SGHTA and CDR2 FQGTGA come from the germline V gene. V shed 5 bases and J 9 bases; nucleotides not matched to a gene: 6. The CDR3 length is 14 residues. CDR3 coding DNA: TGTGCCAGCAGCAAACAGGGGGGAGTTTCACCCCTCCACTTT. This codes for CASSKQGGVSPLHF.

This clone has only one observation. Other DNA sequences of this sample code for an identical CDR3. V usage is TRBV28 and J usage is TRBJ1-5; 8 bases match TRBD1. The V gene's germline CDR1 is MDHEN and CDR2 SYDVKM. V trimming: 3 bases; J trimming: 4 bases; junction bases outside the gene matches: 5. The CDR3 is made up of 15 amino acids. The CDR3 bases are TGTGCCAGCAGTTTGGACAGGGTGTTAAATCAGCCCCAGCATTTT. Translation gives CASSLDRVLNQPQHF.

V is TRBV7-2 and J is TRBJ2-5; D not certain. The CDR3 has 15 amino acids. Deletions cut 1 base from V and 0 bases from J, with 9 bases between. CDR1 is SGHTA and CDR2 is FQGNSA in the germline V gene. The CDR3 reads CASSLGNRDQETQYF. Here the CDR3 DNA reads TGTGCCAGCAGCTTAGGGAATCGGGACCAAGAGACCCAGTACTTC.

This sequence joins TRBV12-2 and TRBJ2-3; TRBD1 is the table's D call and was not checked against the DNA. TRBV12-2 is given as a pseudogene. The CDR3 is made up of 15 amino acids. The chain's CDR3 is CASRLADRGTDTQYF. The CDR3 DNA reads as TGTGCAAGTCGCTTAGCGGACAGGGGTACAGATACGCAGTATTTT.

This clone was counted a single time. The chain uses TRBV2 and TRBJ1-5; TRBD1 matches 9 bases. Looked up from germline, CDR1 is SNHLY and CDR2 is FYNNEI. CDR3 length: 14 residues. V lost 3 bases and J lost 5; bases outside the gene matches: 2. CDR3: CASSDRTGDQPQHF. The CDR3 nucleotides read TGTGCCAGCAGTGACAGGACAGGGGATCAGCCCCAGCATTTT.

This sequence joins TRBV4-2 and TRBJ2-3, with 10 bases matching TRBD2. Germline V CDR1 and CDR2: LGHNA, YNFKEQ. The CDR3 has 15 residues. V was clipped by 6 bases and J by 2 bases; unmatched bases: 5. CDR3 sequence: CASRETSGSTDTQYF. The CDR3 bases are TGTGCCAGCAGGGAGACTAGCGGGTCCACAGATACGCAGTATTTT.